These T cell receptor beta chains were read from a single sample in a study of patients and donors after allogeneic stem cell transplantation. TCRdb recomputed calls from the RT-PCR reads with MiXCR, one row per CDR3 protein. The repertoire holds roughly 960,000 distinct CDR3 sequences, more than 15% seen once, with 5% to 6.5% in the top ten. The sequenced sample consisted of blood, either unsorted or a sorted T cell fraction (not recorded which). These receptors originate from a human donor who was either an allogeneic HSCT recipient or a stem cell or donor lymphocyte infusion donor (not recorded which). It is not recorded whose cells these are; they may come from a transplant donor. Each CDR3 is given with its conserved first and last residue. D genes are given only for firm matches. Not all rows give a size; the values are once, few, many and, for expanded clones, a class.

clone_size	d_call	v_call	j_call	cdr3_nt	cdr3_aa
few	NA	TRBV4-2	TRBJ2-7	TGTGCCAGCAGCCAAGGGAGGAGGATGGACTACGAGCAGTACTTC	CASSQGRRMDYEQYF
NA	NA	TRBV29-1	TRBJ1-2	TGCAGCGTTCCCGACAGGATCTATGGCTACACCTTC	CSVPDRIYGYTF
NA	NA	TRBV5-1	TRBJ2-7	TGCGCCAGCAGCTCTTCGACAGCAGCCTACGAGCAGTACTTC	CASSSSTAAYEQYF
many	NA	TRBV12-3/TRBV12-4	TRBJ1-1	TGTGCCAGCAGCCTCGCCGGGCCTGCGAACACTGAAGCTTTCTTT	CASSLAGPANTEAFF
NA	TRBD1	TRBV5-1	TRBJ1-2	TGCGCCAGCGGCCTACCGGTTAGGGACAGTAATAACTATGGCTACACCTTC	CASGLPVRDSNNYGYTF
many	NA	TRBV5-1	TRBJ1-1	TGCGCCAGCAGCGAGCGGACGTCTTGGTACTCTGAAGCTTTCTTT	CASSERTSWYSEAFF
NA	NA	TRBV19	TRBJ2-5	TGTGCCAGTAGTATAGATCTCAAGGGATGGCAAGAGACCCAGTACTTC	CASSIDLKGWQETQYF
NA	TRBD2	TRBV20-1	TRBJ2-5	TGCAGTGCCGAGCCTAGCGGGGATGAGTCCCAAGAGACCCAGTACTTC	CSAEPSGDESQETQYF
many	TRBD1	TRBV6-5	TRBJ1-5	TGTGCCAGCAGTTACTCCAGGGGGGATCAGCCCCAGCATTTT	CASSYSRGDQPQHF
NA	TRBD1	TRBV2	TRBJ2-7	TGTGCCAGCACCGGGACAGGGATCGAGCAGTACTTC	CASTGTGIEQYF
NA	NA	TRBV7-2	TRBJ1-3	TGTGCCAGCAGCTTATCGCAGGGCAGGGCTGGAAACACCATATATTTT	CASSLSQGRAGNTIYF
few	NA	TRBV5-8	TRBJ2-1	TGTGCCAGCAGCTTGCCGGGACTCCACAATGAGCAGTTCTTC	CASSLPGLHNEQFF
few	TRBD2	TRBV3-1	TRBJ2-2	TGTGCCAGCAGCCCGTATACTAGCGGGGGAGCCGGGGAGCTGTTTTTT	CASSPYTSGGAGELFF
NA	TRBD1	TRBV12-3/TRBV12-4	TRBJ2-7	TGTGCCAGCAGGGGGGCCCTGGGGACAGGGGTAGCCGAGCAGTACTTC	CASRGALGTGVAEQYF
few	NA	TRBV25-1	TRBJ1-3	TGTGCCAGCAGTGAGGGACCCAATGGAAACACCATATATTTT	CASSEGPNGNTIYF
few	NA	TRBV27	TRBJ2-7	TGTGCCAGCAGTTGGTCCCCCGGGACTCCTTCTGTTTTTAGCTTC	CASSWSPGTPSVFSF
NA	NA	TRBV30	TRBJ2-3	TGTGCCTGCCAACGGACCTCTGGCACAGATACGCAGTATTTT	CACQRTSGTDTQYF
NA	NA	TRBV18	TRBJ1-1	TGTGCCAGCTCACCTTACAGGGATCTGAGGAACACTGAAGCTTTCTTT	CASSPYRDLRNTEAFF
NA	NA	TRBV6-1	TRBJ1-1	TGTGCCAGCACTGGAGAGGGGGGTGTCACTGAAGCTTTCTTT	CASTGEGGVTEAFF
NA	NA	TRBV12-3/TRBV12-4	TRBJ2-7	TGTGCCAGCAGTACCACAGACGGTTCAGGGAACGAGCAGTACTTC	CASSTTDGSGNEQYF
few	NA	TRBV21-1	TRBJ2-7	TGTGCCAGCAGCGACGGGACATCCGGCGCCTACGAGCAGTACTTC	CASSDGTSGAYEQYF
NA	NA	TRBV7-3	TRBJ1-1	TGTGCCAGCAGCGGAGGGGGACGGGGAAACACTGAAGCTTTCTTT	CASSGGGRGNTEAFF
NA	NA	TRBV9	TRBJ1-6	TGTGCCAGCAGCGCCCAACCGTTAAATTCACCCCTCCACTTT	CASSAQPLNSPLHF
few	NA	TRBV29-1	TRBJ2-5	TGCAGCGTCTATGTCCGAAGAGGGGACCAGTACTTC	CSVYVRRGDQYF
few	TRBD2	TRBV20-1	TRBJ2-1	TGCAGTGCCTCCCCCAGACTAGCGGGGGGGCCCGAGCAGTTCTTC	CSASPRLAGGPEQFF
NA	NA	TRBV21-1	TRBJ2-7	TGTGCCAGCAGCAAATACGACAGGGGGCAAGACGAGCAGTACTTC	CASSKYDRGQDEQYF
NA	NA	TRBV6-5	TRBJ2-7	TGTGCCAGCAGTTCCACTATTTTGAGATTCCCCTACGAGCAGTACTTC	CASSSTILRFPYEQYF
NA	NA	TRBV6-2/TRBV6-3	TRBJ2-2	TGTGCCAGCAGTTACAACAGGGACCTGAACACCGGGGAGCTGTTTTTT	CASSYNRDLNTGELFF
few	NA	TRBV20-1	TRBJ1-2	TGCAGTGCTAGAGTGACAAGGAACTATGGCTACACCTTC	CSARVTRNYGYTF
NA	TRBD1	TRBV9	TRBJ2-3	TGTGCCAGCAGCCTCGGGACAGGGGAAAATACGCAGTATTTT	CASSLGTGENTQYF
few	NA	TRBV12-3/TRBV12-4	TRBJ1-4	TGTGCCAGCAGTTGGGGGGGGTTTAATGAAAAACTGTTTTTT	CASSWGGFNEKLFF
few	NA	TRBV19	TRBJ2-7	TGTGCCAGCTCACCCAGGGATAACGAGCAGTACTTC	CASSPRDNEQYF
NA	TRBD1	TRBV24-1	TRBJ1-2	TGTGCCACCAGTGATCCAGGGGGCTATGGCTACACCTTC	CATSDPGGYGYTF
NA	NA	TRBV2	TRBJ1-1	TGTGCCAGCAAGGAGGACGTGGAAACTGAAGCTTTCTTT	CASKEDVETEAFF
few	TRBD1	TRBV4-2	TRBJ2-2	TGTGCCAGCAGCCGGGACAGGTTCGGGACCGGGGAGCTGTTTTTT	CASSRDRFGTGELFF
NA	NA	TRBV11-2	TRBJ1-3	TGTGCCAGCAGCCCCCCTGCGGGACGTGCAAACACCATATATTTT	CASSPPAGRANTIYF
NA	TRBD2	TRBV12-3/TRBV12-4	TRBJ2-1	TGTGCCAGCACTACACTAGCGGGGGGCCCCCGTGAGCAGTTCTTC	CASTTLAGGPREQFF
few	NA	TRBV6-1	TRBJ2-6	TGTGCCAGCAGCTTCTATACTACTGGGGCCAACGTCCTGACTTTC	CASSFYTTGANVLTF